This record concerns one T cell receptor beta chain sequence. This sample stems from a study of blood T cell repertoires in COVID-19. Method: immunoSEQ multiplex PCR; TCRdb's copy keeps in-frame clones and lacks some. The table has 94,000 or so clones, around 84% seen once; the top ten hold around 25%. The CDR3 consists of 12 residues. Per germline, CDR1 SNHLY and CDR2 FYNNEI. V lost 7 bases and J lost 3, with 9 bases in between. The receptor was isolated from a man aged 60-69 years with acute or convalescent COVID-19. What was sequenced was peripheral blood. The V gene is TRBV2, the J gene TRBJ1-2; TRBD1 might be the D (5 bases). This CDR3 reads CASIGGDYGYTF. The CDR3 DNA sequence: TGTGCCAGCATTGGGGGGGACTATGGCTACACCTTC.